Presented here are 28 T cell receptor beta chains from one specimen sequenced in a study of cytomegalovirus exposure and HLA in healthy donors. With 60 Vbeta and 13 Jbeta primers, the PCR was carried out. The data were produced by immunoSEQ multiplex PCR, yet TCRdb's version contains in-frame clones alone and is incomplete. The sample carries some 98,000 clones, around 68% recorded once. Sequenced: PBMCs. Source of these receptors: a man between 50 and 59 years old in good health and CMV-seronegative.

The count of this clone is one. This sequence joins TRBV5-4 and TRBJ1-1, with 10 nucleotides matching TRBD1. This CDR3 region has 18 residues. The V gene end was trimmed by 1 base and the J gene end by 2 bases; junction bases not matched to a gene: 11. Germline V gene sequence: CDR1 SGHNT, CDR2 YYREEE (reference sequence). The CDR3 here is CASSLMGQGLRGNTEAFF. CDR3 in DNA: TGTGCCAGCAGCTTGATGGGACAGGGGTTGAGGGGCAACACTGAAGCTTTCTTT. The full variable domain, rest sourced from reference TRBV5-4 and TRBJ1-1, is ETGVTQSPTHLIKTRGQQVTLRCSSQSGHNTVSWYQQALGQGPQFIFQYYREEENGRGNFPPRFSGLQFPNYSSELNVNALELDDSALYLCASSLMGQGLRGNTEAFFGQGTRLTVV.

The chain couples TRBV7-2 to TRBJ2-1, with TRBD2 identical over 12 bases. From germline, CDR1 is SGHTA and CDR2 FQGNSA. The CDR3 has 17 residues. Germline trimming cut 5 bases from V and 7 bases from J; bases unmatched to any gene: 12. Written as DNA, the CDR3 is TGTGCCAGCAGCCCTTCAAGACTAGCGGGAGTTGGGAATGAGCAGTTCTTC. It encodes CASSPSRLAGVGNEQFF.

The chain couples TRBV5-1 to TRBJ2-2, with D possibly being TRBD1 (5 bases). Germline values: CDR1 SGHRS, CDR2 YFSETQ. This CDR3 is built from 16 residues. Trimming took off 0 bases at V and 3 bases at J, with 12 bases between the two ends. CDR3 region: CASSLVGPGYTGELFF. The CDR3, as DNA: TGCGCCAGCAGCTTGGTCGGCCCAGGGTACACCGGGGAGCTGTTTTTT.

The table lists this clone with a few counts. The chain combines TRBV28 with TRBJ2-2; the match to TRBD1 covers 8 bases. CDR3 size: 13 residues. The J segment lost 9 bases and the V segment lost 4 bases, leaving 4 bases of the junction unmatched. Germline V gene sequence: CDR1 MDHEN, CDR2 SYDVKM. DNA for the CDR3: TGTGCCAGCAGTTCCCAGGGGGCTTGGGAGCTGTTTTTT. Its protein product is CASSSQGAWELFF.

The CDR3 loop reads CATSTGDRGTVETQYF. CDR3 nucleotide sequence: TGTGCCACCAGCACAGGGGACAGGGGGACGGTCGAGACCCAGTACTTC. The chain employs TRBV15 and TRBJ2-5; 11 bases map to TRBD1. CDR1 LNHNV and CDR2 YYDKDF come from the germline V gene (reference sequence). CDR3 length: 16 amino acids. The J segment lost 5 bases and the V segment lost 4 bases, leaving 9 bases of the junction unmatched.

The chain carries TRBV30 and TRBJ1-4, with D tentatively TRBD1 (6 bases). CDR1 is GTSNPN, CDR2 SVGIG, per germline (reference sequence). This CDR3 spans 14 amino acids. V dropped 3 bases and J dropped 7 bases, with 15 bases sitting between them. CDR3 nucleotides: TGTGCCTGGAGAGGAGGGGGGGTCGGTGAAAAACTGTTTTTT. Its translation: CAWRGGGVGEKLFF.

J is TRBJ2-7 and V is TRBV7-2; 8 nucleotides line up with TRBD2. Germline values: CDR1 SGHTA, CDR2 FQGNSA. Trimming removed 3 bases from V and 3 bases from J; junction bases left unmatched: 4. This CDR3 contains 14 residues. CDR3 region: CASSLQRGNYEQYF. The DNA of the CDR3 is TGTGCCAGCAGCTTGCAGCGGGGGAACTACGAGCAGTACTTC. The full variable domain, with the rest looked up from reference TRBV7-2 and TRBJ2-7, is GAGVSQSPSNKVTEKGKDVELRCDPISGHTALYWYRQSLGQGLEFLIYFQGNSAPDKSGLPSDRFSAERTGGSVSTLTIQRTQQEDSAVYLCASSLQRGNYEQYFGPGTRLTVT.

The rearrangement links TRBV7-9 to TRBJ1-2, with TRBD1 as a possible D gene (5 bases). CDR3 length: 13 residues. V was trimmed by 6 bases and J by 2 bases, leaving 10 bases between them. CDR1 is SEHNR and CDR2 is FQNEAQ in the germline V gene (reference sequence). The CDR3 DNA is TGTGCCAGCAGTGGGGGGATAAACTATGGCTACACCTTC. Translating gives CASSGGINYGYTF.

This clone came up once. This chain connects TRBV7-2 to TRBJ2-5, with D possibly TRBD2 on 5 matching bases. The J call may be wrong; the DNA end is better matched by TRBJ2-7. Germline V CDR1 and CDR2: SGHTA, FQGNSA. This CDR3 is 13 amino acids long. CDR3 sequence (DNA): TGTGCCAGCAGCTCCGGGGTAGCCTACGAGCAGTACTTC. Translation: CASSSGVAYEQYF.

The rearrangement links TRBV28 to TRBJ1-2; D uncertain. The CDR3 has 14 amino acids. Germline CDR1 MDHEN, CDR2 SYDVKM. The V end was cut by 7 bases, the J end by 3 bases, with 15 bases between. CDR3 coding DNA: TGTGCCAGCAACATACCGGGGTCGTACTATGGCTACACCTTC. Translation: CASNIPGSYYGYTF.

This rearrangement joins TRBV7-2 to TRBJ2-1, with D possibly matching TRBD1 (6 bases). Trimming cost V 5 bases and J 5 bases, with 13 bases left between them. Germline assignment: CDR1 SGHTA and CDR2 FQGNSA. CDR3 length: 14 amino acids. This CDR3 is CASSPTTGNNEQFF. CDR3 nucleotide sequence: TGTGCCAGCAGCCCGACCACAGGGAACAATGAGCAGTTCTTC.

This sequence joins TRBV11-2 and TRBJ1-5, with 7 positions matching TRBD1. Germline loops: CDR1 SGHAT, CDR2 FQNNGV. This CDR3 contains 15 residues. With 1 base clipped from V and 7 bases from J, the junction kept 7 bases outside the gene matches. The CDR3 region is CASSLGTGAGQPQHF. CDR3 coding DNA: TGTGCCAGCAGCTTAGGAACAGGGGCTGGCCAGCCCCAGCATTTT. The full variable domain, rest sourced from reference TRBV11-2 and TRBJ1-5, is EAGVAQSPRYKIIEKRQSVAFWCNPISGHATLYWYQQILGQGPKLLIQFQNNGVVDDSQLPKDRFSAERLKGVDSTLKIQPAKLEDSAVYLCASSLGTGAGQPQHFGDGTRLSIL.

The V call is TRBV28, the J call TRBJ2-7; 11 bases are a match to TRBD1. Trimming at V came to 1 base and at J to 6 bases, leaving 5 bases not matched to a gene. Per germline, CDR1 MDHEN and CDR2 SYDVKM. The CDR3 runs 15 residues. CDR3 nucleotides: TGTGCCAGCAGTTTATCCGGGACAGGGGGTGCCGAGCAGTACTTC. Protein sequence: CASSLSGTGGAEQYF.

This clone has just a few counts. This chain connects TRBV2 to TRBJ1-5; 10 bases map to TRBD1. The germline V gene has CDR1 SNHLY and CDR2 FYNNEI. CDR3 length equals 14 residues. J was trimmed by 6 bases and V by 4 bases; bases with no gene match: 3. In nucleotides, the CDR3 is TGTGCCAGCAGTGGGGACAGGGGAAGTCAGCCCCAGCATTTT. Translating gives CASSGDRGSQPQHF.

The chain carries TRBV28 and TRBJ2-6, with D possibly matching TRBD2 (5 bases). The V end lost 1 base, the J end lost 0 bases, and 19 bases lay between the germline ends. The CDR3 sequence is 20 residues long. Germline-derived CDR1 and CDR2 are MDHEN and SYDVKM. In DNA, the CDR3 is TGTGCCAGCAGTTTATTTCGGGGATTAGGGCCTCTCTCTGGGGCCAACGTCCTGACTTTC. Translation: CASSLFRGLGPLSGANVLTF.

The CDR3 reads CASSPRILAGGPGEQYF. The CDR3 nucleotides read TGTGCCAGCTCACCCCGGATACTAGCGGGAGGGCCTGGGGAGCAGTACTTC. The V call is TRBV18, the J call TRBJ2-7; 13 positions agree with TRBD2. The V and J ends lost 3 bases and 7 bases, in that order; junction bases with no gene match: 12. This CDR3 comprises 17 residues. Germline CDR1 reads KGHSH; CDR2 reads LQKENI.

The chain is built from TRBV14 and TRBJ2-7, with no clear D. Deletions cut 0 bases from V and 3 bases from J, with 6 bases between. The CDR3 has 13 amino acids. The germline V gene encodes CDR1 SGHDN and CDR2 FVKESK. In nucleotides, the CDR3 is TGTGCCAGCAGCCAAGATCTAGGCTACGAGCAGTACTTC. Protein product: CASSQDLGYEQYF. The full variable domain, rest sourced from reference TRBV14 and TRBJ2-7, is EAGVTQFPSHSVIEKGQTVTLRCDPISGHDNLYWYRRVMGKEIKFLLHFVKESKQDESGMPNNRFLAERTGGTYSTLKVQPAELEDSGVYFCASSQDLGYEQYFGPGTRLTVT.

The rearrangement joins TRBV13 to TRBJ1-5; perhaps TRBD1 as D (5 bases). Germline lookup yields CDR1 PRHDT and CDR2 FYEKMQ (reference sequence). The germline V and J ends were trimmed by 3 bases and 2 bases, with 8 bases remaining between them. This CDR3 has 14 residues. CDR3 in DNA: TGTGCCAGCAGCTTGGGGGGAGGCAATCAGCCCCAGCATTTT. It encodes CASSLGGGNQPQHF.

This chain joins TRBV18 and TRBJ2-7; the D gene is possibly TRBD1 (6 bases). This CDR3 has 14 amino acids. Germline V gene sequence: CDR1 KGHSH, CDR2 LQKENI. Trimming pared 2 bases from V and 0 bases from J, leaving 8 bases between. The CDR3 spells CASSPNRDSYEQYF. The CDR3 region has the DNA TGTGCCAGCTCACCAAACAGGGACTCCTACGAGCAGTACTTC.

The chain employs TRBV11-2 and TRBJ2-4, with 7 bases lining up with TRBD2. Germline V gene lookup returns CDR1 SGHAT and CDR2 FQNNGV. CDR3 length: 16 residues. V shed 3 bases and J 2 bases; nucleotides not matched to a gene: 7. DNA of the CDR3: TGTGCCAGCAGCTTGGTGAGCGGGATCCCCAAAAACATTCAGTACTTC. Its protein is CASSLVSGIPKNIQYF.

This clone is a singleton in its sample. The gene calls are TRBV5-1 and TRBJ2-5; TRBD1 matches at 8 bases. V was clipped by 4 bases and J by 4 bases; unmatched bases: 9. The CDR3 contains 15 residues. From germline, CDR1 is SGHRS and CDR2 YFSETQ. CDR3 nucleotide sequence: TGCGCCAGCAGCCTAACCCGGACAGGGACAGAGACCCAGTACTTC. Translated: CASSLTRTGTETQYF.

The chain carries TRBV6-1 and TRBJ1-1; D remains unclear. Germline CDR1 is MNHNS and CDR2 is SASEGT. Between the trimmed V and J ends, which lost 4 bases and 6 bases, there was a span of 12 bases. The CDR3 sequence is 13 residues long. The CDR3 bases are TGTGCCAGCAGTGCGCCTGGCCTTGCTGAAGCTTTCTTT. As protein: CASSAPGLAEAFF.

This chain links TRBV19 with TRBJ1-2; a possible D gene is TRBD1 (6 bases). The CDR3 has 15 residues. The germline CDR1 and CDR2 sequences are LNHDA and SQIVND (reference sequence). V was shortened by 5 bases and J by 5 bases, with 18 bases between the two germline ends. This chain's CDR3 is CASSVNEGQQYGYTF. The CDR3 DNA sequence: TGTGCCAGTAGTGTCAACGAAGGACAGCAGTATGGCTACACCTTC.

The chain joins TRBV9 to TRBJ2-3; possible D gene TRBD1, 6 bases. The CDR3 totals 18 residues. Germline V lookup: CDR1 SGDLS, CDR2 YYNGEE. The germline V and J ends were trimmed by 3 bases and 0 bases, with 20 bases remaining between them. DNA for the CDR3: TGTGCCAGCAGCGCCCCCGGAACCGGGACACTAAGCACAGATACGCAGTATTTT. Its protein product is CASSAPGTGTLSTDTQYF.

This chain connects TRBV5-4 to TRBJ2-1; the D gene is possibly TRBD1 (6 bases). The germline gives CDR1 SGHNT, CDR2 YYREEE (reference sequence). V was clipped by 4 bases and J by 10 bases, with 18 bases between them. This CDR3 has 14 residues. The CDR3 DNA follows: TGTGCCAGCAGCGGATGCTGTACAGGACAGGAGCAGTTCTTC. It translates to CASSGCCTGQEQFF. The full variable domain, in which reference TRBV5-4 and TRBJ2-1 provide the parts outside the CDR3, is ETGVTQSPTHLIKTRGQQVTLRCSSQSGHNTVSWYQQALGQGPQFIFQYYREEENGRGNFPPRFSGLQFPNYSSELNVNALELDDSALYLCASSGCCTGQEQFFGPGTRLTVL.

J is TRBJ2-5 and V is TRBV29-1, with D hard to call. The germline V and J ends were trimmed by 4 bases and 6 bases, with 15 bases remaining between them. Germline loops: CDR1 SQVTM, CDR2 ANQGSEA. CDR3 length: 13 amino acids. The CDR3 protein is CSVVLFVLKTQYF. DNA of the CDR3: TGCAGCGTTGTACTCTTTGTTCTGAAGACCCAGTACTTC.

This rearrangement joins TRBV5-1 to TRBJ2-3; 13 bases agree with TRBD2. The V gene end was trimmed by 4 bases and the J gene end by 1 base; junction bases not matched to a gene: 6. The CDR3 is 17 residues long. Germline CDR1 SGHRS, CDR2 YFSETQ. The CDR3 DNA sequence: TGCGCCAGCAGCCCTCCGGGACTAGCGGGACGCACAGATACGCAGTATTTT. Amino acid sequence: CASSPPGLAGRTDTQYF. Together with reference TRBV5-1 and TRBJ2-3, the CDR3 gives the full variable domain: KAGVTQTPRYLIKTRGQQVTLSCSPISGHRSVSWYQQTPGQGLQFLFEYFSETQRNKGNFPGRFSGRQFSNSRSEMNVSTLELGDSALYLCASSPPGLAGRTDTQYFGPGTRLTVL.

This clone has a single count. V gene TRBV7-9 combines with J gene TRBJ2-5; D perhaps matches TRBD2 (6 bases). Trimming removed 6 bases at V and 3 bases at J, with 23 bases between. The CDR3 extends over 17 amino acids. Germline V gene sequence: CDR1 SEHNR, CDR2 FQNEAQ (reference sequence). The CDR3 DNA follows: TGTGCCAGCAGGACTAGGCCGGGGACCAGGGCCAAAGAGACCCAGTACTTC. Its translation is CASRTRPGTRAKETQYF.